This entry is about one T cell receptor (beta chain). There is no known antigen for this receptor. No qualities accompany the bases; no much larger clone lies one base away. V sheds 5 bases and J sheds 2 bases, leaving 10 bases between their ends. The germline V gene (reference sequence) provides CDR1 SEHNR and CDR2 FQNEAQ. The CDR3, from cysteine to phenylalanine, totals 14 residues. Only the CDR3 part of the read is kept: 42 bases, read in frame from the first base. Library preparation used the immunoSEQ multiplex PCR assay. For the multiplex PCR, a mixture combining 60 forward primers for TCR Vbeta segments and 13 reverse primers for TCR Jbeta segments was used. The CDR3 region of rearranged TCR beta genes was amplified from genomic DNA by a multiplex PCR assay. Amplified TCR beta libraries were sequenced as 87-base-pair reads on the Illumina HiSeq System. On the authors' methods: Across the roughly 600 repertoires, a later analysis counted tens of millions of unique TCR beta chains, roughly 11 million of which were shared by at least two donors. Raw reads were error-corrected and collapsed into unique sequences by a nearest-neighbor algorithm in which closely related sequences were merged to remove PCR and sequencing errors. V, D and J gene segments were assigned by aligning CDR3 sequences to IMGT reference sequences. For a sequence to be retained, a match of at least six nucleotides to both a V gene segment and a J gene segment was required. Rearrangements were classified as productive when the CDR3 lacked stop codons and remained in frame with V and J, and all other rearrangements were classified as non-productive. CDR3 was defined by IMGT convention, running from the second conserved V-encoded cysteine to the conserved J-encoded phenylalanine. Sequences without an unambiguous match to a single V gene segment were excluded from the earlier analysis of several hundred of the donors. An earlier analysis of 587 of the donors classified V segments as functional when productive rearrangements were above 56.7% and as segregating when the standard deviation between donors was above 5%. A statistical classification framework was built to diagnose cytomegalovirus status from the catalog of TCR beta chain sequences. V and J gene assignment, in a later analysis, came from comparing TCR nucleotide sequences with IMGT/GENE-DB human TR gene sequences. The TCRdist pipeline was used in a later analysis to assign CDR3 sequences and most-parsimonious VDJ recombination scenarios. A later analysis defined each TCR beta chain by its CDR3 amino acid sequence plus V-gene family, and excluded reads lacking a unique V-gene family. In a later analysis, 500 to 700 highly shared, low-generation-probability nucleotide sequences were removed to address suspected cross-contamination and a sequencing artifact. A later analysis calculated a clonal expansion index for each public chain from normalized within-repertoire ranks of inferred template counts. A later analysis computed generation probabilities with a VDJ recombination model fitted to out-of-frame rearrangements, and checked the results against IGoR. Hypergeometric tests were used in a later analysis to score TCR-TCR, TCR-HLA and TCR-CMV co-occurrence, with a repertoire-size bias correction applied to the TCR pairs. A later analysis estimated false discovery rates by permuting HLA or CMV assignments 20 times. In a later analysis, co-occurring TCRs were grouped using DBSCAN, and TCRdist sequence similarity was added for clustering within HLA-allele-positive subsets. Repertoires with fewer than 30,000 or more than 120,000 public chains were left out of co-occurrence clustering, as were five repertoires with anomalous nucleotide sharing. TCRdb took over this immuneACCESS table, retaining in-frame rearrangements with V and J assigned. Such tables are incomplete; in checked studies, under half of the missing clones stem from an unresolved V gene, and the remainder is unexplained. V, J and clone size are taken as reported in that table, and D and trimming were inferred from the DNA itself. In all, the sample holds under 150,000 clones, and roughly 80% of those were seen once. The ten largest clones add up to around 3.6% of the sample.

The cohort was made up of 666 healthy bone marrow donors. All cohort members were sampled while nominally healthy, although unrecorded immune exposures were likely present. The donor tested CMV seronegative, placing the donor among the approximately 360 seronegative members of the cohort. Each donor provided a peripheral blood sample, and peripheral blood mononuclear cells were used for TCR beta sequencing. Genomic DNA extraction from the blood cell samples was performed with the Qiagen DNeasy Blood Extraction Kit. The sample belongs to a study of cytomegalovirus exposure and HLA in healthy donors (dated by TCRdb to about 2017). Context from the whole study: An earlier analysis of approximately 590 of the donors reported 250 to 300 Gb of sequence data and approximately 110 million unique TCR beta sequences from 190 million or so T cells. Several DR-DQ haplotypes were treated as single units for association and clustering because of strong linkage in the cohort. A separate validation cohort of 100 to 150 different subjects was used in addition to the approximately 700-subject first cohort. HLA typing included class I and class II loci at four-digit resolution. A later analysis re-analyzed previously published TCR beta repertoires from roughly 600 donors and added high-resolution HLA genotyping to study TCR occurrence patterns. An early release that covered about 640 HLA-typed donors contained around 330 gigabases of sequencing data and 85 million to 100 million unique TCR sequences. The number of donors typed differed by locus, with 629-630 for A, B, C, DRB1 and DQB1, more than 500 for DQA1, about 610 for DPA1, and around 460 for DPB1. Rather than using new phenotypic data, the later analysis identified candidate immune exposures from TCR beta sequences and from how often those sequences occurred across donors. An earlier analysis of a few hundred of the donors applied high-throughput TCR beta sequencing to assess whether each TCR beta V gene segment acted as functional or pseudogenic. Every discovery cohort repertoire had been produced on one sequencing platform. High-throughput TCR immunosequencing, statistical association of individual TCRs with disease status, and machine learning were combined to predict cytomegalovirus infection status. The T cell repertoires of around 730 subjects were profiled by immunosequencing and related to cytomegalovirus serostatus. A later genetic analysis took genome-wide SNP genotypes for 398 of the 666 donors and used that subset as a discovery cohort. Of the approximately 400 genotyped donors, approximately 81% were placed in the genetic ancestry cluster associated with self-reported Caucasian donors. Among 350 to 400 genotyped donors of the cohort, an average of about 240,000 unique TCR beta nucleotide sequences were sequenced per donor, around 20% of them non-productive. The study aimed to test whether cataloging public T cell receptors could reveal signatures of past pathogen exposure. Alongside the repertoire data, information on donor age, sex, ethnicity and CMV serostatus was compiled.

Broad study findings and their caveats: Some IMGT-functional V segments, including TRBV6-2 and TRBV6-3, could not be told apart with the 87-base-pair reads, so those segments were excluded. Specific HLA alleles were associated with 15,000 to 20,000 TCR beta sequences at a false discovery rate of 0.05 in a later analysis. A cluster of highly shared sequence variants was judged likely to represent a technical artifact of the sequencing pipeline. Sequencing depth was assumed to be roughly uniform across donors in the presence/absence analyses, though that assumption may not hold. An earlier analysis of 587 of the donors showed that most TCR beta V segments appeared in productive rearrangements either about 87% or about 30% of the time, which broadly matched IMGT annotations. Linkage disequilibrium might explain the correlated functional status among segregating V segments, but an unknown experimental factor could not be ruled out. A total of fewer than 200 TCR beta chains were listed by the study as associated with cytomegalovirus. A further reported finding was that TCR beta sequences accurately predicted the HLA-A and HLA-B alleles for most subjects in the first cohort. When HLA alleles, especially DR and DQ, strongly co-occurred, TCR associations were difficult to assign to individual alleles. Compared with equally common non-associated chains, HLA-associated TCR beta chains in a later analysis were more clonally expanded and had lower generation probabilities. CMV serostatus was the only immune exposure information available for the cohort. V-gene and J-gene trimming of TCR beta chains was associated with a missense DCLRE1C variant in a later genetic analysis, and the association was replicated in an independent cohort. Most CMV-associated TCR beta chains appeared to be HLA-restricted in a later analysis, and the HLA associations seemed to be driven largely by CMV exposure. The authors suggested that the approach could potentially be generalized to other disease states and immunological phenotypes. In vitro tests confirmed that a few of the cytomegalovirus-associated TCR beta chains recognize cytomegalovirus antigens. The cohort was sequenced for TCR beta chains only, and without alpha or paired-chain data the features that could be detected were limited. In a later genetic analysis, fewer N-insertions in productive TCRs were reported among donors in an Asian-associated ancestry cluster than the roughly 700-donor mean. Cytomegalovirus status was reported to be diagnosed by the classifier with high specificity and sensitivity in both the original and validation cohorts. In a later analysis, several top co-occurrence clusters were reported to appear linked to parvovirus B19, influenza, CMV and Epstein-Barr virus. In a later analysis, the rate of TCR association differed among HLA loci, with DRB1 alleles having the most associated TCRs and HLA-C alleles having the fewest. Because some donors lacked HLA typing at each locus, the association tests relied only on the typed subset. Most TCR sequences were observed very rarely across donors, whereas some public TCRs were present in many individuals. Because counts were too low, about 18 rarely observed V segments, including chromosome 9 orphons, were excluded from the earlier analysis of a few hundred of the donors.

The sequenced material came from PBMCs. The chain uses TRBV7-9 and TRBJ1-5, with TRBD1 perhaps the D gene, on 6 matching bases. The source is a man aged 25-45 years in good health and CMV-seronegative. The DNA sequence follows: TGTGCCAGCAGCCGGACAGAGGGCAATCAGCCCCAGCATTTT. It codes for CASSRTEGNQPQHF.